Listed here are 13 T cell receptor beta chains from one sample, sequenced in a study of blood T cell repertoires in COVID-19. The method was immunoSEQ multiplex PCR; TCRdb's version includes in-frame clones alone and lacks a portion of them. The profile covers some 76,000 clones, with approximately 90% appearing a single time and 0.58% taken by the ten largest. Material: peripheral blood. The origin of the receptors is a man between 60 and 75 years old with acute or convalescent COVID-19.

This clone was picked up a small number of times. This chain joins TRBV5-1 and TRBJ1-1, with 7 positions matching TRBD1. The CDR3 sequence is 14 residues long. CDR1 is SGHRS and CDR2 is YFSETQ in the germline V gene. V dropped 4 bases and J dropped 1; count of bases not matched to a gene: 4. The CDR3 spells CASSLDRTNTEAFF. For the CDR3, the DNA is TGCGCCAGCAGCCTGGACAGGACGAACACTGAAGCTTTCTTT.

J is TRBJ2-2 and V is TRBV6-6, with 12 bases fitting TRBD2. The CDR3 runs 18 residues. Trimming cost V 5 bases and J 6 bases; bases outside gene matches: 13. Looked up from germline, CDR1 is MNHNY and CDR2 is SVGAGI (reference sequence). CDR3 nucleotides: TGTGCCAGCAGTCACCACTCTACTAGCGGGGGGCCTCCCGGGGAGCTGTTTTTT. Residues: CASSHHSTSGGPPGELFF.

The V and J genes are TRBV6-4 and TRBJ1-4; TRBD1 is a possible D gene (6 bases). The CDR3 runs to 14 residues. CDR1 and CDR2 (germline): MRHNA, SNTAGT. V lost 5 bases and J lost 8, with 15 bases in between. The CDR3 sequence is CASSPGTTIEKLFF. In DNA, the CDR3 is TGTGCCAGCAGTCCCGGGACAACCATAGAAAAACTGTTTTTT.

The chain recombines TRBV5-1 with TRBJ2-3, with D uncertain. Trimming left V 4 bases short and J 9 bases short, with 18 bases between. There are 14 residues in the CDR3. Looked up from germline, CDR1 is SGHRS and CDR2 is YFSETQ. The chain's CDR3 is CASSALSATRTQYF. CDR3 sequence (DNA): TGCGCCAGCAGCGCCCTGTCGGCCACGAGGACGCAGTATTTT. Looking up the rest from reference TRBV5-1 and TRBJ2-3 gives the full variable domain: KAGVTQTPRYLIKTRGQQVTLSCSPISGHRSVSWYQQTPGQGLQFLFEYFSETQRNKGNFPGRFSGRQFSNSRSEMNVSTLELGDSALYLCASSALSATRTQYFGPGTRLTVL.

The chain joins TRBV28 to TRBJ1-5, with D possibly TRBD1 on 6 matching bases. The CDR3 consists of 16 residues. Trimming removed 2 bases from V and 1 base from J, with 12 bases in between. Germline V CDR1 and CDR2: MDHEN, SYDVKM. CDR3 DNA: TGTGCCAGCAGTTTAATCCCAGGGGCCAGCAATCAGCCCCAGCATTTT. This codes for CASSLIPGASNQPQHF.

The chain joins TRBV6-5 to TRBJ1-1; 10 bases align to TRBD1. The V gene's germline CDR1 is MNHEY and CDR2 SVGAGI. The CDR3 sequence is 15 residues long. V was clipped by 2 bases and J by 5 bases; unmatched bases: 5. Written as DNA, the CDR3 is TGTGCCAGCAGTTACGCGGACAGGGGGGGGACTGAAGCTTTCTTT. It is translated as CASSYADRGGTEAFF.

This clone was counted a few times. The rearrangement uses TRBV9 and TRBJ2-2; TRBD1 might be the D (5 bases). The germline V gene encodes CDR1 SGDLS and CDR2 YYNGEE. The CDR3 has 15 amino acids. V lost 0 bases and J lost 8, with 14 bases in between. DNA for the CDR3: TGTGCCAGCAGCGTAGATCCATTGAGGACAGGGGAGCTGTTTTTT. Protein sequence: CASSVDPLRTGELFF.

This clone appeared once. The V and J genes are TRBV29-1 and TRBJ1-1; the D gene is possibly TRBD1 (5 bases). The CDR3 spans 14 residues. Trimming pared 0 bases from V and 4 bases from J, leaving 12 bases between. The germline gives CDR1 SQVTM, CDR2 ANQGSEA. CDR3: CSVEDLGRGTEAFF. CDR3 coding DNA: TGCAGCGTTGAAGATTTGGGAAGGGGCACTGAAGCTTTCTTT. The variable domain in full, with the rest retrieved from reference TRBV29-1 and TRBJ1-1, is SAVISQKPSRDICQRGTSLTIQCQVDSQVTMMFWYRQQPGQSLTLIATANQGSEATYESGFVIDKFPISRPNLTFSTLTVSNMSPEDSSIYLCSVEDLGRGTEAFFGQGTRLTVV.

The chain uses TRBV27 and TRBJ1-5, with TRBD1 matching over 10 bases. After removal of 9 bases from V and 0 bases from J, the junction contained 14 bases not matched to a gene. This CDR3 contains 18 residues. CDR1 is MNHEY and CDR2 is SMNVEV in the germline V gene (reference sequence). CDR3 sequence reads: CASQPRRTGGRSNQPQHF. The CDR3 DNA reads as TGTGCCAGTCAGCCAAGAAGGACAGGGGGACGTAGCAATCAGCCCCAGCATTTT.

This chain links TRBV7-9 with TRBJ1-2, with TRBD1 as a possible D gene (5 bases). CDR3 length: 13 residues. Germline lookup yields CDR1 SEHNR and CDR2 FQNEAQ (reference sequence). Trimming cost V 7 bases and J 7 bases, with 16 bases left between them. CDR3 sequence: CASTPTVTSGYTF. Written as DNA, the CDR3 is TGTGCCAGCACCCCGACAGTTACCTCTGGCTACACCTTC. Based on the CDR3 plus reference TRBV7-9 and TRBJ1-2, the full variable domain is DTGVSQNPRHKITKRGQNVTFRCDPISEHNRLYWYRQTLGQGPEFLTYFQNEAQLEKSRLLSDRFSAERPKGSFSTLEIQRTEQGDSAMYLCASTPTVTSGYTFGSGTRLTVV.

V usage is TRBV2 and J usage is TRBJ1-5; D is unresolved. V was cut by 3 bases and J by 2 bases, with 11 bases left in between. Germline CDR1 and CDR2: SNHLY and FYNNEI. This CDR3 has 15 residues. DNA for the CDR3: TGTGCCAGCAGTGAGGTAGCGCTAGGCAATCAGCCCCAGCATTTT. It is translated as CASSEVALGNQPQHF.

Only one count was recorded for this clone. The rearrangement uses TRBV19 and TRBJ2-7, with 11 positions matching TRBD1. V was clipped by 6 bases and J by 3 bases; unmatched bases: 10. This CDR3 is 16 amino acids long. Germline CDR1 reads LNHDA; CDR2 reads SQIVND (reference sequence). CDR3 coding DNA: TGTGCCAGTAGGTCCCGAGGGGACAGGGGGGTCTACGAGCAGTACTTC. Amino acids: CASRSRGDRGVYEQYF.

The chain uses TRBV25-1 and TRBJ1-5; weak D call: TRBD1 (5 bases). Germline lookup yields CDR1 MGHDK and CDR2 SYGVNS. The CDR3 length is 14 residues. The ends were cut back, 2 bases at V and 7 bases at J, with 12 bases in the middle. CDR3: CASSEMGEEQPQHF. The CDR3 DNA reads TGTGCCAGCAGTGAAATGGGGGAGGAACAGCCCCAGCATTTT.